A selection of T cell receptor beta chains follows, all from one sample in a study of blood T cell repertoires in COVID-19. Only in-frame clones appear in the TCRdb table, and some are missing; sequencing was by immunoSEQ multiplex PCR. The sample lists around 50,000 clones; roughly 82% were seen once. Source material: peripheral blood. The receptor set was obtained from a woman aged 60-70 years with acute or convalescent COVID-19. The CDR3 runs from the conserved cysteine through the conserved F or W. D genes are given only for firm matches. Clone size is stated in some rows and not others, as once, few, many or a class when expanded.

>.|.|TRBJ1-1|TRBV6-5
CASSYMGHTEAFF
TGTGCCAGCAGTTATATGGGGCACACTGAAGCTTTCTTT
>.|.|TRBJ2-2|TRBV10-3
CAIISRQRNTGELFF
TGTGCCATCATTTCGCGACAGAGAAATACCGGGGAGCTGTTTTTT
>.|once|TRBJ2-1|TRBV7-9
CASSSQAGGEQFF
TGTGCCAGCAGCTCCCAGGCTGGGGGCGAGCAGTTCTTC
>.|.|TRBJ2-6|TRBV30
CAWSPVGAPPGANVLTF
TGTGCCTGGAGTCCTGTGGGGGCGCCTCCTGGGGCCAACGTCCTGACTTTC
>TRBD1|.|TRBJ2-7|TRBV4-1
CASSRDRSSYEQYF
TGCGCCAGCAGCCGGGACAGGAGCTCCTACGAGCAGTACTTC
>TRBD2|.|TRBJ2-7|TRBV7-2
CASSFRGEVYEQYF
TGTGCCAGCAGCTTTCGGGGGGAGGTCTACGAGCAGTACTTC
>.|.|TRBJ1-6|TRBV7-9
CASSPGQPGFLHF
TGTGCCAGCAGCCCCGGGCAGCCAGGGTTTCTCCACTTT
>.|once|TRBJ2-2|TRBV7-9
CASSPPLERVGELFF
TGTGCCAGCAGCCCCCCGTTAGAGCGGGTCGGGGAGCTGTTTTTT
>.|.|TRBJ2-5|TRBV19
CASSRNREETQYF
TGTGCCAGTAGTAGGAACAGAGAAGAGACCCAGTACTTC
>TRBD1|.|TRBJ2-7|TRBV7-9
CASSLRQGAAEQYF
TGTGCCAGCAGCTTACGGCAGGGGGCGGCCGAGCAGTACTTC
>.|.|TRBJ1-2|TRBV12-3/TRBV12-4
CASSPGGAVGYTF
TGTGCCAGCAGTCCAGGTGGGGCGGTCGGCTACACCTTC
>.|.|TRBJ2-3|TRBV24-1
CARIEPVQGPSDTQYF
TGTGCCAGAATCGAGCCAGTGCAGGGGCCATCAGATACGCAGTATTTT
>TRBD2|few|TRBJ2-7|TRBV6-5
CASKGTSGGYEQYF
TGTGCCAGCAAAGGGACTAGCGGGGGTTACGAGCAGTACTTC
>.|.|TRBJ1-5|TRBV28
CASSRTGLSQPQHF
TGTGCCAGCAGTCGAACAGGGTTATCTCAGCCCCAGCATTTT
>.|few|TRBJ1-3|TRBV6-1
CASSEVAGGNTIYF
TGTGCCAGCAGTGAAGTCGCGGGGGGAAACACCATATATTTT
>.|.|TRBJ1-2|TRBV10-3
CAITPEEIHGYTF
TGTGCCATCACCCCTGAGGAGATTCATGGCTACACCTTC
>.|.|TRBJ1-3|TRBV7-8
CASSAPGNTIYF
TGTGCCAGCAGTGCTCCGGGGAACACCATATATTTT
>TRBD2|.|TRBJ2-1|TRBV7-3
CASSLGGSTNEQFF
TGTGCCAGCAGCTTAGGCGGGAGCACCAATGAGCAGTTCTTC
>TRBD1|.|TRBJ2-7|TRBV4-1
CASSQGQGAYEQYF
TGCGCCAGCAGTCAGGGACAGGGAGCCTACGAGCAGTACTTC
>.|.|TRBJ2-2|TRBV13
CASSLLGGNTGELFF
TGTGCCAGCAGCTTACTGGGGGGGAACACCGGGGAGCTGTTTTTT
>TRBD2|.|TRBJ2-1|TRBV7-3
CASSFVAGGPDEQFF
TGTGCCAGCAGCTTCGTTGCGGGGGGGCCGGATGAGCAGTTCTTC
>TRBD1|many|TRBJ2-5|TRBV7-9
CASSSWTGATETQYF
TGTGCCAGCAGCTCCTGGACAGGGGCAACAGAGACCCAGTACTTC
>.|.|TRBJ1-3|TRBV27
CASSSGSSAGNTIYF
TGTGCCAGCAGTTCAGGCTCTTCGGCTGGAAACACCATATATTTT
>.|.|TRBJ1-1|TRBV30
CAWTPPAERTEAFF
TGTGCCTGGACCCCCCCGGCAGAGAGGACTGAAGCTTTCTTT
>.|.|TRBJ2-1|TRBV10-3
CAISDSAGYNEQFF
TGTGCCATCAGTGATTCCGCCGGTTACAATGAGCAGTTCTTC
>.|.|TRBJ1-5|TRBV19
CASSKHRANQPQHF
TGTGCCAGTAGTAAGCACAGGGCCAATCAGCCCCAGCATTTT
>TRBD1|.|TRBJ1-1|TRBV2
CASNTVGQGARTEAFF
TGTGCCAGCAATACCGTGGGACAGGGGGCGCGCACTGAAGCTTTCTTT
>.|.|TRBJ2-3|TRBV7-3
CASSSTRLDTQYF
TGTGCCAGCAGCTCGACTAGGTTAGATACGCAGTATTTT
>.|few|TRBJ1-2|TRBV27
CASNFREHEFGYTF
TGTGCCAGCAACTTCCGGGAGCACGAATTTGGCTACACCTTC
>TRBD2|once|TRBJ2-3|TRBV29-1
CSLRLAGTPDTQYF
TGCAGCTTACGACTAGCGGGGACACCAGATACGCAGTATTTT
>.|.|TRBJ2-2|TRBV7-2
CASSLEYGVNTGELFF
TGTGCCAGCAGCTTAGAATACGGGGTAAACACCGGGGAGCTGTTTTTT
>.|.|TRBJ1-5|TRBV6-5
CASNRDINQPQHF
TGTGCCAGCAACCGGGACATCAATCAGCCCCAGCATTTT
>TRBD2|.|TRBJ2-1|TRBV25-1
CASTPRTSGHINEQFF
TGTGCCAGCACTCCAAGGACTAGCGGGCACATAAATGAGCAGTTCTTC
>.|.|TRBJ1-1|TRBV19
CASNVRWSTEAFF
TGTGCCAGTAACGTTCGGTGGAGCACTGAAGCTTTCTTT
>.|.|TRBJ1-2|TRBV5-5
CASSLDEAYTF
TGTGCCAGCAGCTTGGATGAGGCCTACACCTTC
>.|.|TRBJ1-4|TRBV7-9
CASSSSGAANEKLFF
TGTGCCAGCAGCTCGTCAGGGGCAGCTAATGAAAAACTGTTTTTT
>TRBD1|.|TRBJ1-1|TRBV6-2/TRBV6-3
CASSYSGGFGTEAFF
TGTGCCAGCAGTTACTCAGGGGGCTTTGGCACTGAAGCTTTCTTT
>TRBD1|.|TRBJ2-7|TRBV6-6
CASSSGGYEQYF
TGTGCCAGCAGCTCAGGGGGCTACGAGCAGTACTTC
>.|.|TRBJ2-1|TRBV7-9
CASSLGPGEREQFF
TGTGCCAGCAGCTTAGGGCCAGGGGAGAGGGAGCAGTTCTTC
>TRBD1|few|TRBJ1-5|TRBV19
CASSIGDRVRQPQHF
TGTGCCAGTAGTATAGGGGACAGGGTGCGGCAGCCCCAGCATTTT
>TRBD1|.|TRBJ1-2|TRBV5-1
CASRGDRDSSRGYTF
TGCGCCAGCAGGGGAGACCGGGACAGCAGCCGGGGCTACACCTTC
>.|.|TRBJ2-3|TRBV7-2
CASSLFGGTATDTQYF
TGTGCCAGCAGCCTGTTTGGGGGGACAGCTACAGATACGCAGTATTTT
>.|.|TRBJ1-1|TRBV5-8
CASSFYGNTEAFF
TGTGCCAGCAGCTTCTATGGTAACACTGAAGCTTTCTTT
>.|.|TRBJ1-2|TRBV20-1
CSASLGVGYTF
TGCAGTGCTAGCTTAGGGGTTGGCTACACCTTC